The sequence of this T cell receptor (beta chain) was determined in a study of blood T cell repertoires in COVID-19. The V and J ends lost 2 bases and 5 bases respectively, with 9 bases between them. Germline V gene lookup returns CDR1 WSHSY and CDR2 SAAADI. The CDR3 consists of 13 residues. Clones were read by immunoSEQ multiplex PCR, and TCRdb kept only the in-frame ones, dropping some. Among roughly 150,000 clones listed, around 83% were seen once. The sample comprised peripheral blood. The source of this sequence is a woman aged 80 or over with acute or convalescent COVID-19. This rearrangement joins TRBV10-2 to TRBJ1-1; D gene uncertain. The chain's CDR3 is CASSEGRGTEAFF. CDR3 coding DNA: TGCGCCAGCAGTGAGGGGCGAGGGACTGAAGCTTTCTTT.